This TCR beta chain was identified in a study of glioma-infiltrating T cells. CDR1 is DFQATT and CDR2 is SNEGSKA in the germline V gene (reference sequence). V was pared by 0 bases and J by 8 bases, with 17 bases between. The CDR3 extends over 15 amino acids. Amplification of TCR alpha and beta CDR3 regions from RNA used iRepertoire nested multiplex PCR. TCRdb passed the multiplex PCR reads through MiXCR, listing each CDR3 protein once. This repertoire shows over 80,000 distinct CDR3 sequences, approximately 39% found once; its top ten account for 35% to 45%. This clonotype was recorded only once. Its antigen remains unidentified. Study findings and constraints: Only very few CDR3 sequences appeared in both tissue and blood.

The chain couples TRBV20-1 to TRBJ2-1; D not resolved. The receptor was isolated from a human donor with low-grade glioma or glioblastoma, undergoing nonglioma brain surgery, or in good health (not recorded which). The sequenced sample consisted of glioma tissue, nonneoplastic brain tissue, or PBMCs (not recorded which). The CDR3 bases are TGCAGTGCTAGAGATGAGGAAGGAGTAATTTATGAGCAGTTCTTC. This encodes CSARDEEGVIYEQFF.